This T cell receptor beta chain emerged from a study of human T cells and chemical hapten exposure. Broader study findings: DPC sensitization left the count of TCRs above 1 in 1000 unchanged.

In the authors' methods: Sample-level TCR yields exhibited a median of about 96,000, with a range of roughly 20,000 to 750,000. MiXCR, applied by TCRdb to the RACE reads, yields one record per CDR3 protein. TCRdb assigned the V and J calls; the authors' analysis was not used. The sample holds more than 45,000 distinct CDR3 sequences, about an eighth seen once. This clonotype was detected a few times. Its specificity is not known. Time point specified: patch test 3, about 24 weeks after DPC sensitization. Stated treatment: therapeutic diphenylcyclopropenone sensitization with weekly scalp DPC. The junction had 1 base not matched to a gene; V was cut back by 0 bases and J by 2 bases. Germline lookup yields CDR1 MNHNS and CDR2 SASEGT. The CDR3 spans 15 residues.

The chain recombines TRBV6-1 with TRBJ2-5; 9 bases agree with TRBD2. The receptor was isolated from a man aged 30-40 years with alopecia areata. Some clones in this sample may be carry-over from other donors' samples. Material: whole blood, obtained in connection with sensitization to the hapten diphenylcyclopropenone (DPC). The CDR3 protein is CASSEAAGGQETQYF. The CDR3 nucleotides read TGTGCCAGCAGTGAAGCGGCGGGGGGGCAAGAGACCCAGTACTTC.